The 19 T cell receptor beta chains presented below share a single source sample, sequenced in a study of blood T cell repertoires in COVID-19. TCRdb keeps only in-frame clones here, not all; method: immunoSEQ multiplex PCR. Among 300,000 to 400,000 clones listed, around 87% were seen once. Input material: peripheral blood. All receptors come from a woman between 45 and 65 years old with COVID-19, enrolled during active disease.

This chain connects TRBV18 to TRBJ1-2; 7 nucleotides align to TRBD1. The CDR3 consists of 15 residues. CDR1 and CDR2 from the germline V gene are KGHSH and LQKENI. V was clipped by 2 bases and J by 4 bases; unmatched bases: 7. CDR3 in amino acids: CASSPKGAVGYGYTF. Here the CDR3 DNA reads TGTGCCAGCTCACCAAAGGGGGCTGTAGGCTATGGCTACACCTTC.

J is TRBJ2-3 and V is TRBV24-1; D may be TRBD1 (5 bases). The V end was cut by 3 bases, the J end by 1 base, with 13 bases between. CDR3 length equals 16 residues. Germline-derived CDR1 and CDR2 are KGHDR and SFDVKD. As DNA, the CDR3 is TGTGCCACCAGTGATGACAGATTAATGGGCACAGATACGCAGTATTTT. It yields the protein CATSDDRLMGTDTQYF.

V gene TRBV21-1 combines with J gene TRBJ2-1; whether TRBD2, the table's D call, matches the DNA was not checked. TRBV21-1 is given as a pseudogene. The CDR3 covers 18 residues. CDR3 sequence: CASSKRGTSGSLYNEQFF. The CDR3 region has the DNA TGTGCCAGCAGCAAAAGGGGGACTAGCGGGAGCCTATACAATGAGCAGTTCTTC.

The chain combines TRBV24-1 with TRBJ2-1; tentative D call: TRBD2 (6 bases). Deletions cut 1 base from V and 5 bases from J, with 11 bases between. Germline CDR1 reads KGHDR; CDR2 reads SFDVKD. CDR3 length: 15 amino acids. This chain's CDR3 is CATSDFKRANNEQFF. CDR3 DNA sequence: TGTGCCACCAGTGATTTCAAGCGGGCCAACAATGAGCAGTTCTTC.

This clone was detected only once. This chain links TRBV4-3 with TRBJ2-7, with 9 bases lining up with TRBD1. The CDR3 is 17 residues long. V lost 2 bases, J lost 3 bases, and 11 bases stayed unmatched. The germline V gene has CDR1 LGHNA and CDR2 YSLEER. The CDR3 reads CASSQRTGEVPSYEQYF. For the CDR3, the DNA is TGCGCCAGCAGCCAACGGACAGGGGAGGTCCCGAGCTACGAGCAGTACTTC.

The chain has TRBV18 and TRBJ2-7; 9 positions match TRBD1. The CDR3 has 15 residues. Germline CDR1 KGHSH, CDR2 LQKENI. Unmatched junction bases numbered 4, after V lost 2 bases and J lost 2 bases. CDR3 amino acids: CASSPGDRAAYEQYF. CDR3 DNA sequence: TGTGCCAGCTCACCAGGGGACAGGGCGGCCTACGAGCAGTACTTC.

The chain recombines TRBV2 with TRBJ1-5; D not certain. The CDR3 is 15 residues long. With 2 bases removed from V and 3 bases from J, the gap between germline ends came to 11 bases. Germline CDR1 is SNHLY and CDR2 is FYNNEI. CDR3 amino acids: CASSETTRINQPQHF. For the CDR3, the DNA is TGTGCCAGCAGTGAAACCACACGTATCAATCAGCCCCAGCATTTT.

The chain couples TRBV19 to TRBJ1-1; the match to TRBD1 covers 9 bases. This CDR3 spans 15 amino acids. In germline, CDR1 is LNHDA, CDR2 SQIVND (reference sequence). The ends lost 4 bases at V and 1 base at J; junction bases unmatched: 4. Here the CDR3 DNA reads TGTGCCAGTAGTACGACAGGGGGAGCGAACACTGAAGCTTTCTTT. It is translated as CASSTTGGANTEAFF.

The V and J genes are TRBV5-1 and TRBJ1-4; tentatively, D is TRBD1 (6 bases). V was cut by 4 bases and J by 14 bases, with 15 bases left in between. Germline V lookup: CDR1 SGHRS, CDR2 YFSETQ. This CDR3 has 12 amino acids. The CDR3 DNA follows: TGCGCCAGCAGCCAACAGGGAAACGGGCTGTTTTTT. Translated, it gives CASSQQGNGLFF.

This chain joins TRBV18 and TRBJ1-3; TRBD1 might be the D (5 bases). The germline V gene encodes CDR1 KGHSH and CDR2 LQKENI. V dropped 1 base and J dropped 2 bases, with 15 bases sitting between them. The CDR3 length is 17 residues. CDR3 DNA sequence: TGTGCCAGCTCACCACTAACAAGGACAAGGACTGGAAACACCATATATTTT. It specifies CASSPLTRTRTGNTIYF. Looking up the rest from reference TRBV18 and TRBJ1-3 gives the full variable domain: NAGVMQNPRHLVRRRGQEARLRCSPMKGHSHVYWYRQLPEEGLKFMVYLQKENIIDESGMPKERFSAEFPKEGPSILRIQQVVRGDSAAYFCASSPLTRTRTGNTIYFGEGSWLTVV.

V is TRBV3-1 (or the pseudogene TRBV3-2) and J is TRBJ1-1; TRBD1 matches 7 bases. The J segment lost 5 bases and the V segment lost 2 bases, leaving 11 bases of the junction unmatched. CDR1 and CDR2 (germline): LGHDT, YNNKEL (reference sequence). The CDR3 sequence is 16 residues long. CDR3 residues: CASSQYRPQGRTEAFF. CDR3 nucleotides: TGTGCCAGCAGCCAATACCGCCCACAGGGGCGGACTGAAGCTTTCTTT.

This clone was observed once. The CDR3: CASGLMSGSVWETQYF. CDR3 coding DNA: TGTGCTAGTGGTCTTATGAGCGGGAGTGTATGGGAGACCCAGTACTTC. The rearrangement links TRBV12-5 to TRBJ2-5; 8 bases fit TRBD2. With V trimmed by 5 bases and J by 5 bases, 13 bases remained unmatched. CDR3 length equals 16 residues. Germline assignment: CDR1 LGHNT and CDR2 FRNRAP.

This chain connects TRBV7-2 to TRBJ2-7; 12 positions agree with TRBD1. The CDR3 runs to 15 residues. CDR1 is SGHTA and CDR2 is FQGNSA in the germline V gene. The V and J ends lost 5 bases and 5 bases, in that order; junction bases with no gene match: 7. Here the CDR3 reads CASSQRDRGRHEQYF. The CDR3, as DNA: TGTGCCAGCAGCCAGAGGGACAGGGGGCGACACGAGCAGTACTTC.

The chain recombines TRBV7-2 with TRBJ1-5, with unresolved D. V dropped 5 bases and J dropped 5 bases, with 13 bases sitting between them. The germline gives CDR1 SGHTA, CDR2 FQGNSA. The CDR3 contains 14 residues. CDR3 coding DNA: TGTGCCAGCAGCCTACCCCGGGGATATCAGCCCCAGCATTTT. Protein sequence: CASSLPRGYQPQHF.

The gene calls are TRBV3-1 (or the pseudogene TRBV3-2) and TRBJ2-2; 11 nucleotides agree with TRBD2. Looked up from germline, CDR1 is LGHDT and CDR2 is YNNKEL (reference sequence). CDR3 length: 15 residues. V dropped 3 bases and J dropped 6; count of bases not matched to a gene: 3. For the CDR3, the DNA is TGTGCCAGCAGCCACTTAGCGGGAGGGCCCGGGGAGCTGTTTTTT. Amino acids: CASSHLAGGPGELFF.

The genes are TRBV11-2 and TRBJ2-1; 8 bases fit TRBD2. CDR1 and CDR2 from the germline V gene are SGHAT and FQNNGV. This CDR3 comprises 15 residues. Trimming cost V 10 bases and J 4 bases; bases outside gene matches: 12. CDR3 nucleotides: TGTGCCACCACCCTCGGGAGGGCCGAATACAATGAGCAGTTCTTC. It is translated as CATTLGRAEYNEQFF.

The rearrangement joins TRBV27 to TRBJ2-3; 13 bases map to TRBD2. The CDR3 is made up of 16 amino acids. CDR1 is MNHEY, CDR2 SMNVEV, per germline (reference sequence). With 5 bases clipped from V and 2 bases from J, the junction kept 4 bases outside the gene matches. CDR3 sequence reads: CASSPGTSGTTDTQYF. CDR3 sequence (DNA): TGTGCCAGCAGTCCAGGGACTAGCGGGACCACAGATACGCAGTATTTT.

This chain uses TRBV30 with TRBJ1-5, with 10 bases lining up with TRBD1. Unmatched junction bases numbered 9, after V lost 4 bases and J lost 6 bases. The CDR3 contains 15 residues. Germline V CDR1 and CDR2: GTSNPN, SVGIG (reference sequence). The CDR3 coding sequence is TGTGCCTGGAATCGGGACAGGGGTTCGTCTCAGCCCCAGCATTTT. It codes for CAWNRDRGSSQPQHF.

The chain employs TRBV15 and TRBJ2-5, with a possible D match to TRBD2 (6 bases). The ends were cut back, 11 bases at V and 5 bases at J, with 21 bases in the middle. The CDR3 runs to 14 residues. Germline CDR1 is LNHNV and CDR2 is YYDKDF (reference sequence). CDR3 DNA sequence: TGTGCCGTAGGGCAAGATGGGACTCGGGAGACCCAGTACTTC. It codes for CAVGQDGTRETQYF.